Listed here are 27 T cell receptor beta chains from one sample, sequenced in a study of TIL therapy for anti-PD-1-resistant metastatic lung cancer. Described time point: pre-treatment sample, taken before nivolumab and TIL therapy. Sequencing used immunoSEQ v3. TCRdb keeps only in-frame clones here, not all; method: immunoSEQ multiplex PCR. The repertoire has tens of thousands of clones, 80% to 90% of them found once; the top ten carry 4.5% to 6%. Sample: blood, taken at baseline. These TCRs come from a person between 25 and 79 years old with non-small cell lung cancer.

The rearrangement uses TRBV6-2 or TRBV6-3 and TRBJ1-5; no reliable D call. This CDR3 contains 13 residues. The V end lost 1 base, the J end lost 5 bases, and 6 bases lay between the germline ends. The germline V gene encodes CDR1 MNHEY and CDR2 SVGEGT. This chain's CDR3 is CASSYWADQPQHF. The CDR3 DNA is TGTGCCAGCAGTTACTGGGCAGATCAGCCCCAGCATTTT.

This chain links TRBV3-1 (or the pseudogene TRBV3-2) with TRBJ2-7; possible D gene TRBD1, 6 bases. Trimming shortened V by 4 bases and J by 0 bases, and 10 bases separated the two germline ends. Germline values: CDR1 LGHDT, CDR2 YNNKEL (reference sequence). CDR3 length: 14 residues. CDR3 in DNA: TGTGCCAGCAGCCGAGGACAGAGCTCCTACGAGCAGTACTTC. It is translated as CASSRGQSSYEQYF.

CDR3 protein: CASSQGDGLFYNSPLHF. The DNA for the CDR3 is TGTGCCAGCAGCCAAGGGGACGGACTCTTCTATAATTCACCCCTCCACTTT. The gene calls are TRBV11-2 and TRBJ1-6; perhaps TRBD1 as D (5 bases). CDR1 SGHAT and CDR2 FQNNGV come from the germline V gene. There are 17 residues in the CDR3. With 5 bases removed from V and 3 bases from J, the gap between germline ends came to 17 bases.

This clone was seen only once. V is TRBV3-1 (or the pseudogene TRBV3-2) and J is TRBJ2-5; D ambiguous. CDR1 LGHDT and CDR2 YNNKEL come from the germline V gene (reference sequence). Trimming removed 7 bases from V and 5 bases from J, with 26 bases in between. The CDR3 sequence is 17 residues long. The CDR3 coding sequence is TGTGCCAGCACTCGACCTGCCGAGCCCCGTCGTTGGGAGACCCAGTACTTC. Amino acids: CASTRPAEPRRWETQYF.

The gene calls are TRBV20-1 and TRBJ2-7, with D hard to call. Looked up from germline, CDR1 is DFQATT and CDR2 is SNEGSKA (reference sequence). Trimming took 3 bases from V and 0 from J, leaving 12 bases between them. The CDR3 length is 14 residues. The CDR3 bases are TGCAGTGCTAGTAGTTCCCCTAGCTCCTACGAGCAGTACTTC. Translated: CSASSSPSSYEQYF.

The V and J genes are TRBV4-1 and TRBJ2-2, with TRBD2 matching 13 bases. The ends lost 0 bases at V and 3 bases at J; junction bases unmatched: 13. CDR1 and CDR2 from the germline V gene are MGHRA and YSYEKL. The CDR3 sequence is 21 residues long. CDR3 residues: CASSQDISLAGGPRDTGELFF. The CDR3 coding sequence is TGCGCCAGCAGCCAAGATATTTCACTAGCGGGGGGGCCAAGGGACACCGGGGAGCTGTTTTTT.

The V and J genes are TRBV6-5 and TRBJ2-3; tentatively, D is TRBD2 (6 bases). Trimming removed 3 bases at V and 6 bases at J, with 13 bases between. CDR3 length equals 14 residues. The germline V gene encodes CDR1 MNHEY and CDR2 SVGAGI. CDR3 sequence reads: CASSYSGVADTQYF. CDR3 DNA: TGTGCCAGCAGTTATTCGGGGGTCGCGGATACGCAGTATTTT.

The gene calls are TRBV19 and TRBJ2-2; 11 nucleotides align to TRBD1. Looked up from germline, CDR1 is LNHDA and CDR2 is SQIVND (reference sequence). This CDR3 spans 16 amino acids. The J segment lost 5 bases and the V segment lost 3 bases, leaving 5 bases of the junction unmatched. The CDR3 is CASSIPGTGGTGELFF. CDR3 nucleotides: TGTGCCAGTAGTATTCCCGGGACAGGGGGGACCGGGGAGCTGTTTTTT.

The rearrangement joins TRBV7-2 to TRBJ1-5; no clear D. CDR3 length: 14 amino acids. Trimming cost V 1 base and J 1 base, with 5 bases left between them. Germline assignment: CDR1 SGHTA and CDR2 FQGNSA. The CDR3 sequence: CASSLGESNQPQHF. CDR3 sequence (DNA): TGTGCCAGCAGCTTAGGAGAGAGCAATCAGCCCCAGCATTTT.

The CDR3 region has the DNA TGTGCCAGCAGTCCCCAAGGGGCAGATACGCAGTATTTT. It yields the protein CASSPQGADTQYF. The rearrangement uses TRBV12-3 or TRBV12-4 and TRBJ2-3; possible D gene TRBD1, 5 bases. CDR3 size: 13 residues. Trimming left V 5 bases short and J 4 bases short, with 10 bases between.

The chain joins TRBV7-9 to TRBJ2-3; weak D call: TRBD2 (6 bases). The germline V gene encodes CDR1 SEHNR and CDR2 FQNEAQ (reference sequence). The CDR3 totals 14 residues. Trimming cost V 7 bases and J 6 bases, with 17 bases left between them. CDR3 nucleotide sequence: TGTGCCAGCAACCCTAGCGTGACGGGGGATACGCAGTATTTT. This codes for CASNPSVTGDTQYF.

The chain recombines TRBV6-2 or TRBV6-3 with TRBJ2-3; 8 bases agree with TRBD2. The CDR3 totals 15 residues. Trimming took 1 base from V and 3 from J; bases not matched to a gene: 3. Per the germline V gene, CDR1 is MNHEY and CDR2 is SVGEGT. CDR3 residues: CASSYWKRGTDTQYF. DNA for the CDR3: TGTGCCAGCAGTTACTGGAAGCGGGGGACAGATACGCAGTATTTT.

This chain uses TRBV11-2 with TRBJ1-2, with 7 positions matching TRBD1. The CDR3 loop spans 16 amino acids. V gave up 5 bases and J gave up 4 bases; unmatched junction bases: 13. In germline, CDR1 is SGHAT, CDR2 FQNNGV. The DNA of the CDR3 is TGTGCCAGCAGCCCCCTGAGGGAGCGACAGGGCTATGGCTACACCTTC. It yields the protein CASSPLRERQGYGYTF. Using reference TRBV11-2 and TRBJ1-2 for the parts outside the CDR3, the full variable domain is EAGVAQSPRYKIIEKRQSVAFWCNPISGHATLYWYQQILGQGPKLLIQFQNNGVVDDSQLPKDRFSAERLKGVDSTLKIQPAKLEDSAVYLCASSPLRERQGYGYTFGSGTRLTVV.

The chain employs TRBV28 and TRBJ1-3; D may be TRBD1 (5 bases). This CDR3 contains 15 residues. Trimming cost V 6 bases and J 4 bases, with 16 bases left between them. From germline, CDR1 is MDHEN and CDR2 SYDVKM. The CDR3 here is CASSSPGGSGNTIYF. CDR3 coding DNA: TGTGCCAGCAGCTCCCCGGGGGGATCCGGAAACACCATATATTTT.

The chain couples TRBV30 to TRBJ2-1; 9 bases map to TRBD1. This CDR3 comprises 14 residues. The germline V gene encodes CDR1 GTSNPN and CDR2 SVGIG (reference sequence). Trimming at V came to 3 bases and at J to 5 bases, leaving 5 bases not matched to a gene. The CDR3: CAWSLDRGHNEQFF. In nucleotides, the CDR3 is TGTGCCTGGAGCTTGGACAGGGGACACAATGAGCAGTTCTTC. Full variable domain (outside the CDR3, taken from reference TRBV30 and TRBJ2-1): SQTIHQWPATLVQPVGSPLSLECTVEGTSNPNLYWYRQAAGRGLQLLFYSVGIGQISSEVPQNLSASRPQDRQFILSSKKLLLSDSGFYLCAWSLDRGHNEQFFGPGTRLTVL.

The CDR3, as DNA: TGTGCCAGCTCACCGGGTTATAACTATGGCTACACCTTC. Translating gives CASSPGYNYGYTF. This sequence joins TRBV18 and TRBJ1-2; D remains unclear. CDR1 KGHSH and CDR2 LQKENI come from the germline V gene. The CDR3 consists of 13 residues. V gave up 3 bases and J gave up 1 base, with 6 bases separating them. The whole variable domain, filled in from reference TRBV18 and TRBJ1-2, reads NAGVMQNPRHLVRRRGQEARLRCSPMKGHSHVYWYRQLPEEGLKFMVYLQKENIIDESGMPKERFSAEFPKEGPSILRIQQVVRGDSAAYFCASSPGYNYGYTFGSGTRLTVV.

V gene TRBV4-3 combines with J gene TRBJ2-3, with 8 bases identical to TRBD2. The germline V gene has CDR1 LGHNA and CDR2 YSLEER. The CDR3 is 18 amino acids. J lost 2 bases, V lost 0 bases, and 10 bases had no gene match. CDR3 DNA: TGCGCCAGCAGCCAAGATATGACTAGCGAGACCTTCACAGATACGCAGTATTTT. This translates into CASSQDMTSETFTDTQYF.

The chain uses TRBV7-8 and TRBJ1-4; 7 nucleotides match TRBD1. The CDR3 covers 14 residues. The V and J ends lost 5 bases and 8 bases, in that order; junction bases with no gene match: 8. Germline CDR1 reads SGHVS; CDR2 reads FQNEAQ. The DNA of the CDR3 is TGTGCCAGCAGCACTCAACGGACAGGAGAAAAACTGTTTTTT. Amino acids: CASSTQRTGEKLFF.

The chain couples TRBV4-1 to TRBJ2-7, with TRBD2 matching over 7 bases. CDR3 size: 13 residues. Germline CDR1 is MGHRA and CDR2 is YSYEKL. J gave up 6 bases and V 3 bases, and 5 bases lay outside the gene matches. For the CDR3, the DNA is TGCGCCAGCAGCCAGGGGGGGGATTTCGAGCAGTACTTC. Translation: CASSQGGDFEQYF.

This clone was counted a few times. The V and J genes are TRBV30 and TRBJ1-2, with D possibly being TRBD1 (5 bases). V was cut by 2 bases and J by 5 bases, with 6 bases left in between. The CDR3 loop spans 11 amino acids. Germline V gives CDR1 GTSNPN, CDR2 SVGIG (reference sequence). Written as DNA, the CDR3 is TGTGCCTGGAGTAAGGGGTATGGCTACACCTTC. It encodes CAWSKGYGYTF.

The V call is TRBV30, the J call TRBJ1-1, with 9 bases aligning to TRBD1. There are 12 residues in the CDR3. Germline V gives CDR1 GTSNPN, CDR2 SVGIG (reference sequence). V shed 7 bases, J shed 5 bases, and the junction held 5 bases outside the gene matches. CDR3 DNA sequence: TGTGCCTCACAGGGGGCTTGGACTGAAGCTTTCTTT. It yields the protein CASQGAWTEAFF.

The J gene is TRBJ2-2, the V gene TRBV24-1; 8 positions agree with TRBD1. The CDR3 has 16 amino acids. V gave up 2 bases and J gave up 5 bases; unmatched junction bases: 6. Germline-derived CDR1 and CDR2 are KGHDR and SFDVKD. The DNA for the CDR3 is TGTGCCACCAGTGATTCGGACAGGGCCAATACCGGGGAGCTGTTTTTT. It encodes CATSDSDRANTGELFF.

V gene TRBV7-8 combines with J gene TRBJ2-5; TRBD2 is a possible D gene (6 bases). V lost 2 bases to trimming and J lost 0 bases, with 13 bases between them. CDR3 length: 16 residues. Germline lookup yields CDR1 SGHVS and CDR2 FQNEAQ. As DNA, the CDR3 is TGTGCCAGCAGCTTAACACCCGGGACTCACCAAGAGACCCAGTACTTC. Encoded protein: CASSLTPGTHQETQYF.

This chain connects TRBV5-1 to TRBJ2-2; no clear D. Trimming left V 2 bases short and J 5 bases short, with 13 bases between. CDR3 size: 15 residues. Germline values: CDR1 SGHRS, CDR2 YFSETQ. CDR3 sequence reads: CASSFLGLRTGELFF. Here the CDR3 DNA reads TGCGCCAGCAGCTTTTTAGGGTTACGGACCGGGGAGCTGTTTTTT.

This chain uses TRBV9 with TRBJ2-3, with a weak D call TRBD1 (6 bases). CDR3 length equals 13 residues. CDR1 is SGDLS and CDR2 is YYNGEE in the germline V gene. Trimming removed 3 bases from V and 6 bases from J, with 11 bases in between. CDR3 sequence: CASSATGFDTQYF. The CDR3 region has the DNA TGTGCCAGCAGCGCCACAGGGTTTGATACGCAGTATTTT.

V is TRBV19 and J is TRBJ2-4; tentatively, D is TRBD2 (6 bases). CDR1 and CDR2 from the germline V gene are LNHDA and SQIVND (reference sequence). With 8 bases removed from V and 8 bases from J, the gap between germline ends came to 19 bases. The CDR3 spans 14 residues. CDR3 bases: TGTGCCAGTGCCCAGGTTGGGACTGGGGACATTCAGTACTTC. This codes for CASAQVGTGDIQYF.

This sequence joins TRBV29-1 and TRBJ2-7, with 8 bases identical to TRBD1. The CDR3 consists of 14 residues. Germline V gene data show CDR1 as SQVTM and CDR2 as ANQGSEA. Unmatched junction bases numbered 3, after V lost 2 bases and J lost 0 bases. CDR3 sequence (DNA): TGCAGCGTTGAATCCGGGACAGGCTCCTACGAGCAGTACTTC. It translates to CSVESGTGSYEQYF.